The source of this T cell receptor beta chain is a study of T cell responses to AZD1222 COVID-19 vaccine. Study-level findings and limits: Close to half of spike-specific TCRs reportedly recognize unmutated variant regions. Spike-specific TCR breadth and depth grew following two AZD1222 doses. Sampling that yielded the repertoires occurred only after the peak T cell response. Females made up more of the donors, who were largely white British, and clonal diversity may have come out too low.

The CDR3 sequence is 14 residues long. The germline V and J ends were trimmed by 5 bases and 4 bases, with 15 bases remaining between them. In germline, CDR1 is ENHRY, CDR2 SYGVKD. A remark on this clone: What it binds is unknown.

The method was immunoSEQ multiplex PCR; TCRdb's version includes in-frame clones alone and lacks a portion of them. Of about 96,000 clones listed, 80% to 90% were seen once; the top ten hold roughly 1.5%. Source: peripheral blood, taken on day 0 of AZD1222 vaccination. The V gene is TRBV10-3, the J gene TRBJ2-7, with D tentatively TRBD1 (6 bases). This receptor was identified in an adult in good health. Here the CDR3 DNA reads TGTGCCATCAGTCCTCGGGACATTAAGTACGAGCAGTACTTC. Its translation is CAISPRDIKYEQYF.